This paragraph covers one T cell receptor (beta chain) sequence. These data are taken from a study of blood T cell repertoires in COVID-19. Clones were sequenced by immunoSEQ multiplex PCR, and TCRdb holds only the in-frame ones, with some missing. The data contain 100,000 to 150,000 clones, roughly four fifths of them singletons. Sequencing was done on a sample of peripheral blood. The origin of this receptor is a man in his thirties or forties with COVID-19, enrolled during active disease.

CDR3: CAISESGQGTNTEAFF. Written as DNA, the CDR3 is TGTGCCATCAGTGAGTCGGGACAGGGGACGAACACTGAAGCTTTCTTT. The chain couples TRBV10-3 to TRBJ1-1, with TRBD1 matching over 10 bases. V was pared by 0 bases and J by 1 base, with 2 bases of the junction left unmatched. The CDR3 contains 16 residues. Germline V gene data show CDR1 as ENHRY and CDR2 as SYGVKD.